Listed below are T cell receptor beta chains from one sample, sequenced in a study of blood T cell repertoires in COVID-19. Only in-frame clones appear in the TCRdb table, and some are missing; sequencing was by immunoSEQ multiplex PCR. The sample has roughly 320,000 clones, around 89% seen once. Sequencing was carried out using peripheral blood. Source of these receptors: a woman aged 45 to 65 with COVID-19, enrolled during active disease. The CDR3 runs from the conserved cysteine through the conserved F or W. The D gene is left open where the match is weak. Clone size, where shown, is once, few, many, or a class for clones that have expanded.

CDR3aa: CASSLRPAIGGDSPLHF
CDR3nt: TGTGCCAGCAGCTTAAGGCCCGCAATAGGGGGCGATTCACCCCTCCACTTT
abundance: .
v_gene: TRBV7-9
d_gene: TRBD1
j_gene: TRBJ1-6
len: 17

CDR3aa: CASSSSPGTSGGGKFF
CDR3nt: TGTGCCAGCAGCTCCTCCCCCGGGACTAGCGGGGGTGGGAAGTTCTTC
abundance: once
v_gene: TRBV9
d_gene: TRBD2
j_gene: TRBJ2-1
len: 16

CDR3aa: CAISPSGTTDTQYF
CDR3nt: TGTGCCATCAGTCCTAGCGGGACTACAGATACGCAGTATTTT
abundance: .
v_gene: TRBV10-3
d_gene: TRBD2
j_gene: TRBJ2-3
len: 14

CDR3aa: CASSRPSGRVSDTQYF
CDR3nt: TGTGCCAGCAGTCGACCTAGCGGGAGGGTATCAGATACGCAGTATTTT
abundance: .
v_gene: TRBV28
d_gene: TRBD2
j_gene: TRBJ2-3
len: 16

CDR3aa: CASSYGTSQETQYF
CDR3nt: TGTGCCAGCAGTTACGGGACTAGCCAAGAGACCCAGTACTTC
abundance: .
v_gene: TRBV6-5
d_gene: TRBD2
j_gene: TRBJ2-5
len: 14

CDR3aa: CASSSASGRVDTQYF
CDR3nt: TGTGCCAGCAGCTCCGCTAGCGGGAGGGTAGATACGCAGTATTTT
abundance: few
v_gene: TRBV7-2
d_gene: TRBD2
j_gene: TRBJ2-3
len: 15

CDR3aa: CASSLTGANYGYTF
CDR3nt: TGTGCCAGCAGCCTGACAGGGGCTAACTATGGCTACACCTTC
abundance: .
v_gene: TRBV2
d_gene: TRBD1
j_gene: TRBJ1-2
len: 14

CDR3aa: CASSLLTGLAGVGNEQFF
CDR3nt: TGTGCCAGCAGTTTGCTCACGGGACTAGCGGGAGTTGGGAATGAGCAGTTCTTC
abundance: .
v_gene: TRBV27
d_gene: TRBD2
j_gene: TRBJ2-1
len: 18

CDR3aa: CASTPSAGQGSHEQYF
CDR3nt: TGTGCCAGCACACCCTCGGCGGGACAGGGGTCCCACGAGCAGTACTTC
abundance: few
v_gene: TRBV7-9
d_gene: TRBD1
j_gene: TRBJ2-7
len: 16

CDR3aa: CASSSSTRSGQQYF
CDR3nt: TGTGCCAGCAGCTCAAGCACTAGGTCTGGGCAGCAGTACTTC
abundance: .
v_gene: TRBV7-2
d_gene: .
j_gene: TRBJ2-7
len: 14

CDR3aa: CASSLNTGGYEQFF
CDR3nt: TGCGCCAGCAGCTTAAACACAGGGGGGTATGAGCAGTTCTTC
abundance: .
v_gene: TRBV5-1
d_gene: TRBD1
j_gene: TRBJ2-1
len: 14

CDR3aa: CASSYSPGQPYEQYF
CDR3nt: TGTGCCAGCAGTTACTCCCCGGGACAACCATACGAGCAGTACTTC
abundance: .
v_gene: TRBV6-5
d_gene: .
j_gene: TRBJ2-7
len: 15

CDR3aa: CASSSTSGIYYNEQFF
CDR3nt: TGTGCCAGCAGCTCGACTTCAGGGATATACTACAATGAGCAGTTCTTC
abundance: .
v_gene: TRBV7-3
d_gene: .
j_gene: TRBJ2-1
len: 16

CDR3aa: CASSKPGQGHNEQFF
CDR3nt: TGTGCCAGCAGCAAACCGGGACAGGGGCACAATGAGCAGTTCTTC
abundance: .
v_gene: TRBV5-6
d_gene: TRBD1
j_gene: TRBJ2-1
len: 15

CDR3aa: CASSDMNEQFF
CDR3nt: TGTGCCAGCAGTGATATGAATGAGCAGTTCTTC
abundance: .
v_gene: TRBV2
d_gene: .
j_gene: TRBJ2-1
len: 11

CDR3aa: CASSLSGSGKLYEQYF
CDR3nt: TGTGCCAGCAGCTTGAGCGGGAGTGGCAAACTTTACGAGCAGTACTTC
abundance: .
v_gene: TRBV5-5
d_gene: TRBD2
j_gene: TRBJ2-7
len: 16

CDR3aa: CASSLQGHGIYEQYF
CDR3nt: TGTGCCAGCAGCTTACAGGGACACGGAATCTACGAGCAGTACTTC
abundance: .
v_gene: TRBV7-8
d_gene: .
j_gene: TRBJ2-7
len: 15

CDR3aa: CASSQDLAGVLEQYF
CDR3nt: TGCGCCAGCAGCCAAGATCTAGCGGGAGTCTTAGAGCAGTACTTC
abundance: .
v_gene: TRBV4-3
d_gene: TRBD2
j_gene: TRBJ2-7
len: 15

CDR3aa: CASSYTVSHNSPLHF
CDR3nt: TGTGCCAGCTCCTATACCGTATCCCATAATTCACCCCTCCACTTT
abundance: .
v_gene: TRBV6-5
d_gene: .
j_gene: TRBJ1-6
len: 15

CDR3aa: CASSQGLQGAGGELFF
CDR3nt: TGCGCCAGCAGCCAAGGTTTACAGGGGGCTGGAGGGGAGCTGTTTTTT
abundance: .
v_gene: TRBV4-1
d_gene: TRBD1
j_gene: TRBJ2-2
len: 16

CDR3aa: CASSTATFSVRGGDTQYF
CDR3nt: TGTGCCAGTAGTACCGCCACCTTTAGCGTGAGAGGGGGAGATACGCAGTATTTT
abundance: .
v_gene: TRBV19
d_gene: .
j_gene: TRBJ2-3
len: 18

CDR3aa: CASSIDGGEQFF
CDR3nt: TGTGCCAGTAGTATAGATGGCGGTGAGCAGTTCTTC
abundance: .
v_gene: TRBV19
d_gene: .
j_gene: TRBJ2-1
len: 12

CDR3aa: CASSLESYEQYF
CDR3nt: TGTGCCAGCAGTTTAGAGTCCTACGAGCAGTACTTC
abundance: .
v_gene: TRBV28
d_gene: .
j_gene: TRBJ2-7
len: 12

CDR3aa: CASTPSGSESWNEQFF
CDR3nt: TGTGCCAGCACCCCTAGCGGGAGTGAGTCTTGGAATGAGCAGTTCTTC
abundance: .
v_gene: TRBV14
d_gene: TRBD2
j_gene: TRBJ2-1
len: 16